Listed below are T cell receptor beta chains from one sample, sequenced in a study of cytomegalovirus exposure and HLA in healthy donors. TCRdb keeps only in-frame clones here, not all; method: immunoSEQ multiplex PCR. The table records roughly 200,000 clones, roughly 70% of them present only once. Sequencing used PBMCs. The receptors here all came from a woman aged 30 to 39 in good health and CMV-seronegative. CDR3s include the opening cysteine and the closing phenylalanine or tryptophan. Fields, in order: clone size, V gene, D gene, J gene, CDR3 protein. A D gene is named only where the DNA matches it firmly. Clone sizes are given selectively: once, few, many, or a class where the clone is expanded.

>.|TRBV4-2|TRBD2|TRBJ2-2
CASSHLSGRAGGRELFF
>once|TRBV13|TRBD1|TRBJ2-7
CASSGRTGVYEQYF
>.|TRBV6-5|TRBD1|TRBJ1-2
CASRPGGLTSGYTF
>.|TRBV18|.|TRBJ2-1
CASSITVQNNEQFF
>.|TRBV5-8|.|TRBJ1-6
CASSLALVPLSSYNSPLHF
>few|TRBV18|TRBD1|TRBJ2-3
CASSPGQGLTDTQYF
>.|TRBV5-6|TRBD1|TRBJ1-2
CASSPPTGTGSGYTF
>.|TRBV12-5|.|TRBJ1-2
CASGFGGSNYGYTF
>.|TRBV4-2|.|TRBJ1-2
CASSQDIDTGSYGYTF
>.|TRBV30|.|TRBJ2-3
CAWGIGDTQYF
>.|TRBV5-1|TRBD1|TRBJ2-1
CASSGGTGYHEQFF
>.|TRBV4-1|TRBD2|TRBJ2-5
CASQALAGEETQYF
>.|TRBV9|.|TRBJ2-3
CASSVDLYSTDTQYF
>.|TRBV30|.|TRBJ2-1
CAWSVGSSYNEQFF
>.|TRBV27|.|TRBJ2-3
CASSDPLRGGTDTQYF
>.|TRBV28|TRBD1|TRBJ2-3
CASSFRKTGVDTDTQYF
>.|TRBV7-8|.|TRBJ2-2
CASSFGGFTGELFF
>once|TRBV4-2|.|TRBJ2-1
CASSQDQGLPEQFF
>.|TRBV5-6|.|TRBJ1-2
CASSLRGILYYGYTF
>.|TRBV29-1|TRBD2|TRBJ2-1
CSLHSGSYNEQFF
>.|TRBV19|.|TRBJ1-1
CASSINPSNTEAFF
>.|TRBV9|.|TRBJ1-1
CASSVVPGAFTEAFF
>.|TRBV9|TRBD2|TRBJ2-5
CASSVGGSGGAETQYF
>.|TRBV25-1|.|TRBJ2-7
CASSERGLLSYEQYF
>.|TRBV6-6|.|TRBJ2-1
CASSKRALEGLDEQFF
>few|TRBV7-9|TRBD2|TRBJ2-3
CASSLDLAGVSDTQYF
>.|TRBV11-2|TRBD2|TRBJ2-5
CASSLVYAREQLKTQYF
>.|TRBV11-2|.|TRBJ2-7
CASSLDRGHEQYF
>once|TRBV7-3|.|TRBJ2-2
CASSRSNGVGTGELFF
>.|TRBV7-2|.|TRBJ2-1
CASSLQREQFF
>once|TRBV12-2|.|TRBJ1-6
CASRLERSSYNSPLHF
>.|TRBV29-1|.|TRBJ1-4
CSAERGEKLFF